The 20 T cell receptor beta chains below come from one sample, sequenced in a study of T cell repertoires in breast cancer. A second nested PCR with blocking oligonucleotides suppressed unpaired genes. TCRdb passed the emulsion pairing reads through MiXCR, listing each CDR3 protein once. The sample lists roughly 40,000 distinct CDR3 sequences, 45% occurring once. An expanded emulsion RT-PCR with primers for all TCR V genes paired CD8+ T cell chains. Material: CD8+ T cells. These receptor sequences come from a pool of human donors with breast cancer or a healthy control (not recorded which).

The J gene is TRBJ1-2, the V gene TRBV2; no definite D call. Between the trimmed V and J ends, which lost 9 bases and 7 bases, there was a span of 15 bases. This CDR3 region has 12 residues. Germline CDR1 SNHLY, CDR2 FYNNEI. CDR3 region: CASSEGISGYTF. In DNA form, the CDR3 reads TGTGCCAGTAGCGAGGGTATTAGTGGCTACACCTTC.

The V gene is TRBV12-3 or TRBV12-4, the J gene TRBJ2-5; D gene uncertain. There are 13 residues in the CDR3. With 3 bases removed from V and 5 bases from J, the gap between germline ends came to 10 bases. The CDR3 is CASSFVTMETQYF. The CDR3 DNA is TGTGCCAGCAGTTTTGTCACGATGGAGACCCAGTACTTC.

J is TRBJ2-1 and V is TRBV12-3 or TRBV12-4; no reliable D call. The CDR3 totals 15 residues. V shed 3 bases and J shed 2 bases, with 11 bases lying between them. The DNA for the CDR3 is TGTGCCAGCAGTTTGGGCAGGTCTCCCTACAATGAGCAGTTCTTC. Amino acids: CASSLGRSPYNEQFF.

The chain has TRBV5-1 and TRBJ2-7, with a possible D match to TRBD1 (5 bases). The V gene's germline CDR1 is SGHRS and CDR2 YFSETQ. CDR3 length: 12 amino acids. V was pared by 3 bases and J by 4 bases, with 8 bases between. DNA of the CDR3: TGCGCCAGCAGCTCCCAGGGTTACGAGCAGTACTTC. Its translation: CASSSQGYEQYF.

The chain uses TRBV6-8 and TRBJ1-2; tentatively, D is TRBD1 (6 bases). The V and J ends lost 2 bases and 2 bases respectively, with 6 bases between them. CDR3 length: 13 residues. Germline CDR1 reads MNHGY; CDR2 reads SAAAGT. The CDR3 bases are TGTGCCAGCAGTTACGACAGGAACTATGGCTACACCTTC. Its protein product is CASSYDRNYGYTF.

To note about this clonotype: At one end, the junction sequence differs from germline, possibly due to a read error. The chain uses TRBV4-2 and TRBJ1-2, with TRBD1 identical over 10 bases. Per the germline V gene, CDR1 is LGHNA and CDR2 is YNFKEQ. This CDR3 comprises 17 residues. CDR3 residues: CASGQALRTGGGYGYTF. Written as DNA, the CDR3 is TGTGCCAGCGGCCAAGCCCTCAGGACAGGGGGGGGCTATGGCTACACCTTC.

The V call is TRBV12-3 or TRBV12-4, the J call TRBJ1-1; tentatively, D is TRBD1 (5 bases). The CDR3 length is 16 residues. V dropped 6 bases and J dropped 1 base, with 18 bases sitting between them. CDR3 protein: CASRGNPGTGNTEAFF. DNA for the CDR3: TGTGCCAGCAGAGGGAACCCCGGGACTGGGAACACTGAAGCTTTCTTT.

Turning to this clonotype: One junction end does not reproduce the germline sequence, and a read error may be involved. The rearrangement uses TRBV7-9 and TRBJ1-1; no clear D. The CDR3 is made up of 15 amino acids. Per germline, CDR1 SEHNR and CDR2 FQNEAQ (reference sequence). The DNA for the CDR3 is TGTGCCGGCAGCCCCAGCGCCGGAACTAACACTGAAGCTTTCTTT. This encodes CAGSPSAGTNTEAFF. The whole variable domain, filled in from reference TRBV7-9 and TRBJ1-1, reads DTGVSQNPRHKITKRGQNVTFRCDPISEHNRLYWYRQTLGQGPEFLTYFQNEAQLEKSRLLSDRFSAERPKGSFSTLEIQRTEQGDSAMYLCAGSPSAGTNTEAFFGQGTRLTVV.

The chain uses TRBV19 and TRBJ1-1; TRBD1 aligns across 7 bases. Unmatched junction bases numbered 16, after V lost 6 bases and J lost 6 bases. This CDR3 comprises 16 residues. Germline loops: CDR1 LNHDA, CDR2 SQIVND (reference sequence). DNA for the CDR3: TGTGCCAGTAGCCATAGGTCGAGACAGGGTTTGGCTGAAGCTTTCTTT. Residues: CASSHRSRQGLAEAFF.

This clonotype was seen only a few times. The chain uses TRBV6-4 and TRBJ2-3; D remains ambiguous. The CDR3 length is 15 residues. The germline V and J ends were trimmed by 6 bases and 0 bases, with 13 bases remaining between them. Germline V gene sequence: CDR1 MRHNA, CDR2 SNTAGT. In DNA, the CDR3 is TGTGCCAGCAGCCCCCGCTTGGGAAGCACAGATACGCAGTATTTT. This gives the protein CASSPRLGSTDTQYF.

This clonotype was counted only a few times. J is TRBJ2-3 and V is TRBV2, with D perhaps matching TRBD2 (6 bases). The germline gives CDR1 SNHLY, CDR2 FYNNEI. V lost 6 bases and J lost 6, with 13 bases in between. CDR3 length: 13 amino acids. The CDR3 sequence: CASRRGTWDTQYF. As DNA, the CDR3 is TGTGCCAGCAGACGGGGGACGTGGGATACGCAGTATTTT.

This CDR3 reads CAWARENTEAFF. The DNA for the CDR3 is TGTGCCTGGGCTAGGGAGAACACTGAAGCTTTCTTT. J is TRBJ1-1 and V is TRBV30; D gene uncertain. The CDR3 is 12 amino acids. The germline V gene encodes CDR1 GTSNPN and CDR2 SVGIG (reference sequence). Trimming took 5 bases from V and 1 from J, leaving 8 bases between them.

V is TRBV6-4 and J is TRBJ1-4; a weak D match, TRBD1 (5 bases). CDR1 is MRHNA and CDR2 is SNTAGT in the germline V gene. Trimming left V 3 bases short and J 7 bases short, with 9 bases between. The CDR3 sequence is 13 residues long. The CDR3 region is CASSEQGGEKLFF. DNA for the CDR3: TGTGCCAGCAGTGAGCAGGGCGGTGAAAAACTGTTTTTT.

This sequence joins TRBV28 and TRBJ2-7; 7 bases are shared with TRBD1. The CDR3 has 15 residues. Germline CDR1 MDHEN, CDR2 SYDVKM. After removal of 3 bases from V and 2 bases from J, the junction contained 7 bases not matched to a gene. Here the CDR3 DNA reads TGTGCCAGCAGTTTGTCCGGGACAGTGCCCTACGAGCAGTACTTC. It yields the protein CASSLSGTVPYEQYF.

The genes are TRBV4-2 and TRBJ2-3; TRBD2 agrees at 8 bases. The J segment lost 2 bases and the V segment lost 2 bases, leaving 18 bases of the junction unmatched. Germline V gene data show CDR1 as LGHNA and CDR2 as YNFKEQ. The CDR3 length is 20 residues. DNA for the CDR3: TGTGCCAGCAGCCAAAACCCGGGGATCGGTCGGACTAGCAACACAGATACGCAGTATTTT. Translated: CASSQNPGIGRTSNTDTQYF.

This clonotype was seen repeatedly, ten times or more. As DNA, the CDR3 is TGCGCCAGCAGCCAAGATCAGGGGCGGGTAGCTTTCTTT. Translating it yields CASSQDQGRVAFF. The V call is TRBV4-1, the J call TRBJ1-1; perhaps TRBD1 as D (6 bases). The CDR3 has 13 residues. In germline, CDR1 is MGHRA, CDR2 YSYEKL. Trimming left V 0 bases short and J 10 bases short, with 12 bases between.

The chain is built from TRBV5-1 and TRBJ1-4; D remains ambiguous. The CDR3 runs to 14 residues. V was trimmed by 5 bases and J by 8 bases, leaving 16 bases between them. Germline loops: CDR1 SGHRS, CDR2 YFSETQ. The CDR3 nucleotides read TGCGCCAGCAGTTACGGGAGCATGGGGGAAAAACTGTTTTTT. Amino acids: CASSYGSMGEKLFF. The full variable domain, its missing parts supplied by reference TRBV5-1 and TRBJ1-4, is KAGVTQTPRYLIKTRGQQVTLSCSPISGHRSVSWYQQTPGQGLQFLFEYFSETQRNKGNFPGRFSGRQFSNSRSEMNVSTLELGDSALYLCASSYGSMGEKLFFGSGTQLSVL.

Worth noting for this clonotype: The junction departs from germline at one end; a sequencing error may be responsible. The chain uses TRBV6-6 and TRBJ2-5, with 7 bases lining up with TRBD1. The germline V gene has CDR1 MNHNY and CDR2 SVGAGI (reference sequence). The CDR3 consists of 16 residues. CDR3 in amino acids: CASSYSQGTVQETRYF. CDR3 DNA sequence: TGTGCCAGCAGTTACTCCCAGGGGACAGTCCAAGAGACCCGGTACTTC.

The chain combines TRBV7-9 with TRBJ1-2, with 10 nucleotides matching TRBD1. Germline V gene lookup returns CDR1 SEHNR and CDR2 FQNEAQ (reference sequence). This CDR3 comprises 15 residues. The V gene end was trimmed by 10 bases and the J gene end by 7 bases; junction bases not matched to a gene: 15. This CDR3 reads CATRMVRGTGVGYTF. CDR3 coding DNA: TGTGCCACCCGGATGGTTCGTGGGACAGGGGTTGGCTACACCTTC.

This sequence joins TRBV20-1 and TRBJ2-5; possibly TRBD1 for D (5 bases). The CDR3 has 14 residues. Germline CDR1 reads DFQATT; CDR2 reads SNEGSKA (reference sequence). The ends were cut back, 0 bases at V and 6 bases at J, with 14 bases in the middle. The CDR3 here is CSARDEKTAQTQYF. CDR3 coding DNA: TGCAGTGCTAGAGATGAAAAGACAGCCCAGACCCAGTACTTC.